The 27 T cell receptor beta chains below come from one sample, sequenced in a study of post-analysis software for immune sequencing data. Notes on the study in general: TRBV5-6, TRBV5-1 and TRBV20-1 were among four to six TRBV segments more frequent in patients than controls.

Libraries were made from TCR beta cDNA, and they carried unique molecular identifiers. Each CDR3 protein gets one entry after TCRdb re-called the PCR reads with MiXCR. The table shows fewer than 850,000 distinct CDR3 sequences, with around 46% occurring only once. No cognate antigen is known for these TCRs. The sequencing input was blood. Receptors were obtained from a girl aged 10-17 years with multiple sclerosis.

This clonotype has just a few counts. V usage is TRBV7-2 and J usage is TRBJ2-4, with a weak D call TRBD2 (6 bases). The J call is uncertain, as TRBJ2-7 better fits the DNA end. The V gene's germline CDR1 is SGHTA and CDR2 FQGNSA. The CDR3 is made up of 15 amino acids. CDR3 protein: CASSLAAGLLYEQYF. Here the CDR3 DNA reads TGTGCCAGCAGCTTAGCGGCGGGATTGCTCTACGAGCAGTACTTC.

V usage is TRBV15 and J usage is TRBJ2-7; no clear D gene. Looked up from germline, CDR1 is LNHNV and CDR2 is YYDKDF (reference sequence). The CDR3 is made up of 12 amino acids. Trimming cost V 5 bases and J 5 bases, with 10 bases left between them. In DNA, the CDR3 is TGTGCCACCAGCTCGGATTGGGACGAGCAGTACTTC. Its protein is CATSSDWDEQYF.

This clonotype came up once. The V call is TRBV20-1, the J call TRBJ2-7, with TRBD2 matching over 8 bases. CDR1 is DFQATT and CDR2 is SNEGSKA in the germline V gene (reference sequence). This CDR3 contains 15 residues. After removal of 3 bases from V and 6 bases from J, the junction contained 13 bases not matched to a gene. CDR3 protein: CSASPPGGGNGEQYF. The CDR3 nucleotides are TGCAGTGCTAGTCCCCCGGGGGGGGGAAATGGCGAGCAGTACTTC.

About this clonotype itself: Without the conserved terminal phenylalanine or tryptophan, this CDR3 likely stems from a read error. Written as DNA, the CDR3 is TGCGCCAGCAGAGGGACAGGCGTGGAGACCCAGTACTCC. Translated: CASRGTGVETQYS. The J gene is TRBJ2-5, the V gene TRBV10-2; 8 bases are a match to TRBD1. V trimming: 6 bases; J trimming: 5 bases; junction bases outside the gene matches: 5. Germline lookup yields CDR1 WSHSY and CDR2 SAAADI. The CDR3 loop spans 13 amino acids.

This clonotype turned up a few times. The chain couples TRBV12-3 or TRBV12-4 to TRBJ2-7; D is ambiguous. The CDR3 sequence is 14 residues long. V was trimmed by 6 bases and J by 1 base, leaving 13 bases between them. The CDR3 DNA reads TGTGCCAGCAGCCTCAGTGCCGTTTCCTACGAGCAGTACTTC. Residues: CASSLSAVSYEQYF.

CDR3 DNA sequence: TGTGCCAGCAGTTCCCTAGCGGGGTCCTACAATGAGCAGTTCTTC. Translation gives CASSSLAGSYNEQFF. This chain connects TRBV12-3 or TRBV12-4 to TRBJ2-1, with 9 bases fitting TRBD2. The CDR3 totals 15 residues. J was trimmed by 1 base and V by 4 bases; bases with no gene match: 2.

As for this clonotype: Given a much more abundant clone one base away, this may be a read error. This rearrangement joins TRBV28 to TRBJ1-2; D possibly corresponds to TRBD1 (5 bases). V shed 11 bases and J shed 4 bases, with 17 bases lying between them. This CDR3 has 13 residues. The germline V gene has CDR1 MDHEN and CDR2 SYDVKM. CDR3: CAGTWGGGYGYTF. DNA of the CDR3: TGTGCCGGCACCTGGGGGGGTGGCTATGGCTACACCTTC.

In this sample, this clonotype turned up a few times. V gene TRBV6-1 combines with J gene TRBJ2-1; 11 bases match TRBD2. This CDR3 has 14 amino acids. V was pared by 6 bases and J by 4 bases, with 2 bases of the junction left unmatched. CDR1 and CDR2 (germline): MNHNS, SASEGT. The chain's CDR3 is CASRVAGGYNEQFF. The DNA for the CDR3 is TGTGCCAGCAGAGTAGCGGGGGGGTACAATGAGCAGTTCTTC.

This rearrangement joins TRBV6-4 to TRBJ1-1, with D unresolved. This CDR3 contains 14 residues. Trimming left V 6 bases short and J 2 bases short, with 13 bases between. Germline V lookup: CDR1 MRHNA, CDR2 SNTAGT. Here the CDR3 reads CASRADGLNTEAFF. CDR3 in DNA: TGTGCCAGCAGGGCGGACGGCCTTAACACTGAAGCTTTCTTT.

This chain links TRBV6-1 with TRBJ1-5, with D hard to call. Germline assignment: CDR1 MNHNS and CDR2 SASEGT. The V end was cut by 6 bases, the J end by 6 bases, with 21 bases between. This CDR3 has 16 amino acids. In nucleotides, the CDR3 is TGTGCCAGCAGCCGCGGGCTCCCGGGTTACGGTCAGCCCCAGCATTTT. It encodes CASSRGLPGYGQPQHF.

V usage is TRBV6-2 or TRBV6-3 and J usage is TRBJ1-2; possible D gene TRBD1, 6 bases. The CDR3 totals 16 residues. Trimming took off 7 bases at V and 0 bases at J, with 18 bases between the two ends. Germline-derived CDR1 and CDR2 are MNHEY and SVGEGT. In DNA form, the CDR3 reads TGTGCCAGCAACAGGGACTCCCTCGAGGCTAACTATGGCTACACCTTC. Translated: CASNRDSLEANYGYTF.

The table lists this clonotype with a few counts. The chain joins TRBV27 to TRBJ2-3; TRBD2 might be the D (6 bases). The germline gives CDR1 MNHEY, CDR2 SMNVEV (reference sequence). The CDR3 runs 14 residues. V lost 2 bases, J lost 12 bases, and 18 bases lay in between. CDR3 coding DNA: TGTGCCAGCAGTTTAATTGGAGGGCCCGCAGTTCAGTATTTT. It is translated as CASSLIGGPAVQYF.

V is TRBV20-1 and J is TRBJ2-7, with 13 bases matching TRBD2. V shed 1 base and J 5 bases; nucleotides not matched to a gene: 11. CDR3 length: 17 residues. From germline, CDR1 is DFQATT and CDR2 SNEGSKA (reference sequence). Written as DNA, the CDR3 is TGCAGTGCTAGAGGATCAGAACTAGCGGGAGGGGTCCACGAGCAGTACTTC. Translated, it gives CSARGSELAGGVHEQYF.

The sample holds a few counts of this clonotype. The gene calls are TRBV15 and TRBJ2-4; D is perhaps TRBD2 (6 bases). The CDR3 has 16 residues. V was cut by 1 base and J by 0 bases, with 10 bases left in between. The germline V gene encodes CDR1 LNHNV and CDR2 YYDKDF (reference sequence). CDR3 residues: CATSRAPGLAKNIQYF. The CDR3 nucleotides are TGTGCCACCAGCAGAGCGCCGGGACTAGCCAAAAACATTCAGTACTTC.

This chain connects TRBV7-2 to TRBJ2-1; 10 nucleotides match TRBD2. The CDR3 length is 15 residues. Germline CDR1 and CDR2: SGHTA and FQGNSA. The J segment lost 9 bases and the V segment lost 2 bases, leaving 7 bases of the junction unmatched. The CDR3 DNA is TGTGCCAGCAGCTTACGAGCGGGAGGGCCACGTGAGCAGTTCTTC. This codes for CASSLRAGGPREQFF.

In this sample, this clonotype turned up many times. The chain links TRBV12-3 or TRBV12-4 to TRBJ2-7; D is unclear. CDR3 length equals 14 residues. V lost 1 base, J lost 0 bases, and 7 bases lay in between. Written as DNA, the CDR3 is TGTGCCAGCAGTTTAGGGGTGGGCTCCTACGAGCAGTACTTC. It is translated as CASSLGVGSYEQYF.

The V and J genes are TRBV5-4 and TRBJ2-5; the D is unclear. The CDR3 contains 13 residues. CDR1 and CDR2 from the germline V gene are SGHNT and YYREEE (reference sequence). V was clipped by 3 bases and J by 5 bases, with 11 bases between them. CDR3 sequence reads: CASSSWGTETQYF. For the CDR3, the DNA is TGTGCCAGCAGCTCGTGGGGTACGGAGACCCAGTACTTC.

The chain has TRBV4-1 and TRBJ2-3, with 9 bases matching TRBD1. The CDR3 spans 16 residues. V lost 2 bases, J lost 3 bases, and 6 bases stayed unmatched. The germline CDR1 and CDR2 sequences are MGHRA and YSYEKL. The CDR3 loop is CASSQPGTGLTDTQYF. Here the CDR3 DNA reads TGCGCCAGCAGCCAACCCGGGACAGGGTTGACAGATACGCAGTATTTT.

The rearrangement uses TRBV7-2 and TRBJ2-1; TRBD1 or TRBD2 may be the D gene (5 bases each). Germline CDR1 SGHTA, CDR2 FQGNSA. V lost 7 bases to trimming and J lost 4 bases, with 20 bases between them. The CDR3 sequence is 16 residues long. The CDR3 DNA follows: TGTGCCAGCAAGCTTATGGGGGATAGGACATACAATGAGCAGTTCTTC. Amino acids: CASKLMGDRTYNEQFF.

The chain employs TRBV6-5 and TRBJ1-2; D is perhaps TRBD1 (6 bases). The CDR3 loop spans 14 amino acids. CDR1 and CDR2 (germline): MNHEY, SVGAGI. V was trimmed by 1 base and J by 4 bases, leaving 10 bases between them. The CDR3 spells CASSYWGAGYGYTF. In nucleotides, the CDR3 is TGTGCCAGCAGTTACTGGGGGGCGGGCTATGGCTACACCTTC.

The chain is built from TRBV10-3 and TRBJ2-1; the match to TRBD2 covers 12 bases. V trimming: 1 base; J trimming: 3 bases; junction bases outside the gene matches: 4. Germline CDR1 ENHRY, CDR2 SYGVKD. The CDR3 is 17 residues long. CDR3 DNA: TGTGCCATCAGTGAGTTCCTAGCGGGAGGGGGCTACAATGAGCAGTTCTTC. It specifies CAISEFLAGGGYNEQFF.

The chain has TRBV7-2 and TRBJ2-5, with D possibly being TRBD2 (5 bases). With 5 bases removed from V and 2 bases from J, the gap between germline ends came to 18 bases. The germline CDR1 and CDR2 sequences are SGHTA and FQGNSA. This CDR3 contains 16 residues. As DNA, the CDR3 is TGTGCCAGCAGCATAAGCTCGAGGGAAAATCAAGAGACCCAGTACTTC. Its translation: CASSISSRENQETQYF. Looking up the rest from reference TRBV7-2 and TRBJ2-5 gives the full variable domain: GAGVSQSPSNKVTEKGKDVELRCDPISGHTALYWYRQSLGQGLEFLIYFQGNSAPDKSGLPSDRFSAERTGGSVSTLTIQRTQQEDSAVYLCASSISSRENQETQYFGPGTRLLVL.

This chain uses TRBV9 with TRBJ2-1, with TRBD2 matching 9 bases. The CDR3 length is 15 residues. CDR1 and CDR2 from the germline V gene are SGDLS and YYNGEE. Losses at the gene ends were 3 bases for V and 6 bases for J; bases not matched to a gene: 7. The CDR3 sequence: CASSASGNTANEQFF. DNA for the CDR3: TGTGCCAGCAGCGCTAGCGGGAACACGGCCAATGAGCAGTTCTTC.

A few counts support this clonotype. The chain links TRBV7-9 to TRBJ2-5, with no clear D. CDR1 SEHNR and CDR2 FQNEAQ come from the germline V gene (reference sequence). V lost 5 bases to trimming and J lost 4 bases, with 11 bases between them. This CDR3 region has 13 residues. CDR3 protein: CASSAPGGETQYF. For the CDR3, the DNA is TGTGCCAGCAGCGCCCCGGGTGGAGAGACCCAGTACTTC.

This clonotype has a handful of counts. The chain recombines TRBV5-6 with TRBJ1-2, with D maybe TRBD1 (6 bases). CDR1 is SGHDT and CDR2 is YYEEEE in the germline V gene. This CDR3 contains 16 residues. Trimming stripped 4 bases from V and 4 bases from J, with 20 bases between. The CDR3, as DNA: TGTGCCAGCAGCCCGGAGGGGGGGCGACGTGTCTATGGCTACACCTTC. This gives the protein CASSPEGGRRVYGYTF.

This clonotype was counted only a few times. The chain recombines TRBV7-9 with TRBJ2-7; 8 bases are shared with TRBD2. The CDR3 is made up of 13 amino acids. The germline V gene encodes CDR1 SEHNR and CDR2 FQNEAQ (reference sequence). V shed 9 bases and J 4 bases; nucleotides not matched to a gene: 8. The CDR3, as DNA: TGTGCCAGTAGCGGGACGGACAAATACGAGCAGTACTTC. Residues: CASSGTDKYEQYF. Full variable domain (missing parts from reference TRBV7-9 and TRBJ2-7): DTGVSQNPRHKITKRGQNVTFRCDPISEHNRLYWYRQTLGQGPEFLTYFQNEAQLEKSRLLSDRFSAERPKGSFSTLEIQRTEQGDSAMYLCASSGTDKYEQYFGPGTRLTVT.

This clonotype has just a few counts. The CDR3 region is CASAMGGYGYTF. The CDR3 coding sequence is TGTGCCAGCGCGATGGGAGGGTATGGCTACACCTTC. The V call is TRBV12-3 or TRBV12-4, the J call TRBJ1-2, with D uncertain. The CDR3 contains 12 residues. Trimming removed 8 bases from V and 5 bases from J, with 12 bases in between.